These 14 T cell receptor beta chains were sequenced from one sample in a study of T cells after yellow fever vaccination. TCRdb processed the 5' RACE reads anew with MiXCR; each CDR3 protein has one entry. The sample contains a few hundred thousand distinct CDR3 sequences, about 6% of which appear only once. Material: PBMCs, obtained 5 days after the yellow fever booster vaccination. These TCRs come from a man aged 30-40 years who received the YFV17D yellow fever vaccine.

The sample holds a few counts of this clonotype. This rearrangement joins TRBV28 to TRBJ2-2; D is unresolved. Trimming removed 1 base from V and 4 bases from J, with 19 bases in between. Germline CDR1 MDHEN, CDR2 SYDVKM. There are 18 residues in the CDR3. As DNA, the CDR3 is TGTGCCAGCAGTTTATCCCTACCCTTTAAACAGCCCACCGGGGAGCTGTTTTTT. This encodes CASSLSLPFKQPTGELFF.

This clonotype turned up a few times. J is TRBJ2-2 and V is TRBV12-3 or TRBV12-4; TRBD2 agrees at 11 bases. This CDR3 region has 17 residues. The ends lost 3 bases at V and 4 bases at J; junction bases unmatched: 7. CDR3 nucleotides: TGTGCCAGCAGTTTCCCGACTAGCGGGATTATCACCGGGGAGCTGTTTTTT. Protein sequence: CASSFPTSGIITGELFF.

The chain carries TRBV5-4 and TRBJ2-7; the D is unclear. The V end lost 0 bases, the J end lost 5 bases, and 21 bases lay between the germline ends. This CDR3 has 17 residues. Germline V gene lookup returns CDR1 SGHNT and CDR2 YYREEE (reference sequence). CDR3 residues: CASSLGGGGSSPNEQYF. The CDR3 DNA sequence: TGTGCCAGCAGCTTGGGGGGTGGCGGCTCCTCGCCTAACGAGCAGTACTTC.

This clonotype has a handful of counts. The rearrangement links TRBV18 to TRBJ2-1, with D uncertain. V lost 3 bases to trimming and J lost 4 bases, with 7 bases between them. CDR3 length: 13 amino acids. Germline CDR1 and CDR2: KGHSH and LQKENI. CDR3 in amino acids: CASSPLKYNEQFF. The CDR3 DNA reads as TGTGCCAGCTCACCTCTTAAGTACAATGAGCAGTTCTTC.

The sample holds a few counts of this clonotype. The chain joins TRBV18 to TRBJ2-3; no reliable D call. Germline assignment: CDR1 KGHSH and CDR2 LQKENI. The CDR3 loop spans 13 amino acids. Trimming pared 1 base from V and 2 bases from J, leaving 4 bases between. The chain's CDR3 is CASSPLITDTQYF. The CDR3, as DNA: TGTGCCAGCTCACCACTCATCACAGATACGCAGTATTTT.

Here the CDR3 reads CASSPTGTGVFTDTQYF. For the CDR3, the DNA is TGCGCCAGCAGCCCGACCGGGACAGGGGTTTTTACAGATACGCAGTATTTT. The chain uses TRBV4-3 and TRBJ2-3, with 10 bases fitting TRBD1. From germline, CDR1 is LGHNA and CDR2 YSLEER. The CDR3 totals 17 residues. The trim removed 4 bases at V and 3 bases at J, leaving 10 bases unmatched.

Comment on this clonotype: A much bigger clone sits one base away, suggesting this may be a read error. The CDR3: CASSSGGRNNEQFF. The CDR3 DNA reads as TGCGCCAGCAGTAGTGGGGGCCGTAACAATGAGCAGTTCTTC. The chain couples TRBV10-1 to TRBJ2-1; TRBD1 is a possible D gene (6 bases). The CDR3 is 14 amino acids. CDR1 is WNHNN, CDR2 SYGVQD, per germline (reference sequence). Trimming shortened V by 5 bases and J by 5 bases, and 13 bases separated the two germline ends.

The chain carries TRBV11-1 and TRBJ2-1; no clear D gene. V lost 5 bases, J lost 7 bases, and 9 bases lay in between. CDR1 and CDR2 from the germline V gene are SGHAT and FQDESV (reference sequence). The CDR3 length is 12 residues. CDR3 nucleotide sequence: TGTGCCAGCAGCGGGCGAAGGAATGAGCAGTTCTTC. This codes for CASSGRRNEQFF. The full variable domain, its missing parts supplied by reference TRBV11-1 and TRBJ2-1, is EAEVAQSPRYKITEKSQAVAFWCDPISGHATLYWYRQILGQGPELLVQFQDESVVDDSQLPKDRFSAERLKGVDSTLKIQPAELGDSAMYLCASSGRRNEQFFGPGTRLTVL.

This clonotype has more than one count but fewer than ten. This chain connects TRBV20-1 to TRBJ1-3; D gene ambiguous. The CDR3 spans 14 residues. In germline, CDR1 is DFQATT, CDR2 SNEGSKA (reference sequence). V was pared by 6 bases and J by 4 bases, with 16 bases between. As DNA, the CDR3 is TGCAGTGCCCACGACCCCTCCGCCGGAAACACCATATATTTT. As protein: CSAHDPSAGNTIYF.

The sample holds many counts of this clonotype. The chain recombines TRBV7-9 with TRBJ2-1, with a tentative D call TRBD2 (6 bases). Germline CDR1 reads SEHNR; CDR2 reads FQNEAQ (reference sequence). Trimming took off 0 bases at V and 8 bases at J, with 11 bases between the two ends. The CDR3 spans 14 residues. CDR3 DNA sequence: TGTGCCAGCAGCTTAGCGCTGGGGGGACATGAGCAGTTCTTC. This gives the protein CASSLALGGHEQFF.

This clonotype was seen many times. V and J are TRBV9 and TRBJ2-1, with D perhaps matching TRBD2 (5 bases). Trimming removed 4 bases from V and 2 bases from J, with 19 bases in between. Germline V gene lookup returns CDR1 SGDLS and CDR2 YYNGEE. The CDR3 totals 17 residues. The CDR3 here is CASSKLGLMGTYNEQFF. Written as DNA, the CDR3 is TGTGCCAGCAGCAAGCTTGGACTTATGGGAACCTACAATGAGCAGTTCTTC.

The sample holds many counts of this clonotype. The gene calls are TRBV7-9 and TRBJ2-4, with D tentatively TRBD2 (7 bases). The CDR3 consists of 15 residues. Deletions cut 5 bases from V and 8 bases from J, with 19 bases between. Germline V gene sequence: CDR1 SEHNR, CDR2 FQNEAQ (reference sequence). CDR3 nucleotide sequence: TGTGCCAGCAGCCCCAAGGGGGGGACTGGGGACATTCAGTACTTC. Translating it yields CASSPKGGTGDIQYF.

The table lists this clonotype with many counts. V usage is TRBV20-1 and J usage is TRBJ2-7, with D possibly TRBD1 on 6 matching bases. Germline CDR1 reads DFQATT; CDR2 reads SNEGSKA (reference sequence). This CDR3 has 13 residues. V was trimmed by 0 bases and J by 9 bases, leaving 15 bases between them. CDR3 sequence reads: CSARDRTAPRQYF. The CDR3 DNA follows: TGCAGTGCTAGAGACCGGACAGCCCCTCGGCAGTACTTC.

This clonotype was counted between two and nine times. The chain employs TRBV28 and TRBJ2-3, with D possibly matching TRBD1 (5 bases). Trimming cost V 6 bases and J 6 bases, with 19 bases left between them. Germline V gives CDR1 MDHEN, CDR2 SYDVKM. The CDR3 consists of 15 residues. CDR3 DNA sequence: TGTGCCAGCAGCACTCTCTACGACAGCCTCGATACGCAGTATTTT. Protein: CASSTLYDSLDTQYF.